A single sample is the source of the 23 T cell receptor beta chains below, sequenced in a study of T cell repertoires in cytomegalovirus infection. TCRdb used MiXCR to reprocess the reads, holding one entry per CDR3 protein. Altogether approximately 400,000 distinct CDR3 sequences are present, about 33% being singletons, with the ten largest covering approximately 15%. Sequenced material: PBMCs. Source of these receptors: a human donor in good health (CMV status not recorded). Some clones in this sample may be carry-over from other donors' samples.

About this clonotype: This may be a read error: a much more frequent sequence differs by one nucleotide. The chain employs TRBV11-2 and TRBJ2-4; 12 bases align to TRBD2. CDR1 is SGHAT and CDR2 is FQNNGV in the germline V gene. The CDR3 has 16 residues. The CDR3 DNA reads TGTGCCATCAGCTTAGATTCTGGGACTAGCGGGAACATTCAGTACTTC. Protein sequence: CAISLDSGTSGNIQYF.

In this sample, this clonotype turned up many times. The gene calls are TRBV7-8 and TRBJ1-4, with D possibly matching TRBD1 (6 bases). V gave up 4 bases and J gave up 4 bases, with 13 bases separating them. The CDR3 length is 15 residues. Looked up from germline, CDR1 is SGHVS and CDR2 is FQNEAQ. This chain's CDR3 is CASSSYRVGNEKLFF. The CDR3 region has the DNA TGTGCCAGCAGCTCGTACAGGGTCGGTAATGAAAAACTGTTTTTT.

This clonotype appeared a single time. The gene calls are TRBV6-1 and TRBJ1-4, with a possible D match to TRBD1 (5 bases). The CDR3 loop spans 14 amino acids. Germline values: CDR1 MNHNS, CDR2 SASEGT. Trimming took off 3 bases at V and 11 bases at J, with 16 bases between the two ends. CDR3 nucleotide sequence: TGTGCCAGCAGTGATACAGGAGCCTCGAAGAAACTGTTTTTT. This encodes CASSDTGASKKLFF.

A remark on this clonotype: A much larger clone lies one base from this, so it may be a read error. The chain has TRBV28 and TRBJ2-7; D gene unclear. CDR1 and CDR2 from the germline V gene are MDHEN and SYDVKM. This CDR3 has 14 amino acids. CDR3 protein: CASSGSPSSYEQSF. The CDR3 DNA sequence: TGTGCCAGCAGCGGCTCTCCAAGCTCCTACGAGCAGTCCTTC.

This clonotype was seen a handful of times. The chain has TRBV9 and TRBJ1-1; 10 nucleotides agree with TRBD1. Germline trimming cut 3 bases from V and 4 bases from J; bases unmatched to any gene: 6. The CDR3 spans 15 residues. The germline CDR1 and CDR2 sequences are SGDLS and YYNGEE. CDR3 nucleotides: TGTGCCAGCAGCGCCGGACAGGGGGGGTTCACTGAAGCTTTCTTT. Translating gives CASSAGQGGFTEAFF.

The chain recombines TRBV12-3 or TRBV12-4 with TRBJ1-1, with 8 positions matching TRBD1. Trimming cost V 10 bases and J 1 base; bases outside gene matches: 5. There are 13 residues in the CDR3. The CDR3 here is CATWDRTNTEAFF. CDR3 bases: TGTGCCACCTGGGACAGGACGAACACTGAAGCTTTCTTT.

The V call is TRBV19, the J call TRBJ2-2; the D is unclear. Germline assignment: CDR1 LNHDA and CDR2 SQIVND (reference sequence). V was trimmed by 5 bases and J by 1 base, leaving 11 bases between them. The CDR3 is made up of 15 amino acids. CDR3 sequence reads: CASSFLVMNTGELFF. DNA for the CDR3: TGTGCCAGTAGTTTTCTCGTGATGAACACCGGGGAGCTGTTTTTT.

The V and J genes are TRBV7-3 and TRBJ2-1; 8 bases are shared with TRBD2. Germline loops: CDR1 SGHTA, CDR2 FQGTGA. The CDR3 spans 16 residues. Trimming removed 3 bases from V and 1 base from J; junction bases left unmatched: 5. In DNA form, the CDR3 reads TGTGCCAGCAGCTTGGTCGGGGGGGCGTCCTACAATGAGCAGTTCTTC. This codes for CASSLVGGASYNEQFF.

Notes on this clonotype: A much larger clone differs by one base, so this may be a read error. The chain has TRBV7-2 and TRBJ1-5; D might be TRBD1 (6 bases). This CDR3 is 15 amino acids long. Per the germline V gene, CDR1 is SGHTA and CDR2 is FQGNSA. Here the CDR3 DNA reads TGTGCCAGCAGCTTAGCGGTGGGGGGCAATCAGCCCCGGCATTTT. It codes for CASSLAVGGNQPRHF.

The V gene is TRBV3-1, the J gene TRBJ2-1; maybe TRBD2 (6 bases). CDR3 size: 16 residues. Trimming took 0 bases from V and 7 from J, leaving 16 bases between them. In germline, CDR1 is LGHDT, CDR2 YNNKEL (reference sequence). The CDR3 spells CASSQDVGGAWNEQFF. The DNA of the CDR3 is TGTGCCAGCAGCCAAGATGTGGGGGGAGCGTGGAATGAGCAGTTCTTC.

This clonotype was observed many times. V is TRBV7-8 and J is TRBJ1-2, with a possible D match to TRBD1 (6 bases). The V gene's germline CDR1 is SGHVS and CDR2 FQNEAQ. The CDR3 totals 15 residues. V was clipped by 1 base and J by 8 bases, with 17 bases between them. CDR3 bases: TGTGCCAGCAGCTTAGTTATGCGGGGGGCGATCGGCTACACCTTC. Translating gives CASSLVMRGAIGYTF.

The J gene is TRBJ1-4, the V gene TRBV7-9; the D gene is possibly TRBD1 (5 bases). Germline V gene data show CDR1 as SEHNR and CDR2 as FQNEAQ (reference sequence). The V gene lost 5 bases and the J gene lost 10 bases, with 11 bases spanning the gap. This CDR3 region has 12 residues. This chain's CDR3 is CASSRGLAKLFF. The CDR3 DNA reads as TGTGCCAGCAGCAGGGGACTTGCAAAACTGTTTTTT.

V and J are TRBV20-1 and TRBJ1-2, with D maybe TRBD1 (6 bases). Germline V gene sequence: CDR1 DFQATT, CDR2 SNEGSKA (reference sequence). CDR3 size: 11 residues. Here the CDR3 DNA reads TGCAGATCGGACAGTCACTATGGCTACACCTTC. Translating it yields CRSDSHYGYTF.

To note about this clonotype: This may be a read error: a much more frequent sequence differs by one nucleotide. The chain carries TRBV7-2 and TRBJ2-1; TRBD2 is a possible D gene (7 bases). The germline V gene has CDR1 SGHTA and CDR2 FQGNSA. CDR3 length: 15 amino acids. The CDR3 coding sequence is TGTGCCAGCAGCTTAGCCGGGGGGCCCTACAATGACCAGTTCTTC. Translating gives CASSLAGGPYNDQFF.

This clonotype was detected only a few times. V usage is TRBV6-5 and J usage is TRBJ2-3; no reliable D call. V was shortened by 7 bases and J by 0 bases, with 11 bases between the two germline ends. There are 14 residues in the CDR3. Germline CDR1 is MNHEY and CDR2 is SVGAGI. CDR3 loop: CASTPRTSTDTQYF. DNA of the CDR3: TGTGCCAGCACCCCTAGGACCAGCACAGATACGCAGTATTTT.

This clonotype was seen many times. The chain combines TRBV19 with TRBJ1-2; D is uncertain. The V end was cut by 2 bases, the J end by 8 bases, with 18 bases between. Looked up from germline, CDR1 is LNHDA and CDR2 is SQIVND (reference sequence). The CDR3 extends over 15 amino acids. The CDR3 DNA reads as TGTGCCAGTAGTATACAAGGCCCCTCGGGGAGCGGCTACACCTTC. Amino acids: CASSIQGPSGSGYTF.

This clonotype has more than one count but fewer than ten. The chain employs TRBV6-2 or TRBV6-3 and TRBJ2-7; 9 nucleotides line up with TRBD1. Germline lookup yields CDR1 MNHEY and CDR2 SVGEGT. V shed 5 bases and J 0 bases; nucleotides not matched to a gene: 5. The CDR3 is 15 amino acids. CDR3: CASSATGQGSYEQYF. CDR3 DNA sequence: TGTGCCAGCAGTGCGACGGGACAGGGCTCCTACGAGCAGTACTTC.

This clonotype was detected a few times. The chain links TRBV12-3 or TRBV12-4 to TRBJ1-3; perhaps TRBD1 as D (5 bases). The CDR3 has 15 amino acids. V gave up 5 bases and J gave up 4 bases, with 15 bases separating them. CDR3 loop: CASSLQGVGGNTIYF. The CDR3 nucleotides read TGTGCCAGCAGTCTCCAGGGTGTAGGAGGAAACACCATATATTTT.

The rearrangement links TRBV25-1 to TRBJ2-7, with TRBD2 as a possible D gene (6 bases). The CDR3 totals 15 residues. V lost 6 bases and J 0 bases, leaving 15 bases between the germline ends. Germline CDR1 reads MGHDK; CDR2 reads SYGVNS. CDR3 nucleotide sequence: TGTGCCAGCAGGGGGGGTCAGTTGAGCTCCTACGAGCAGTACTTC. Its protein is CASRGGQLSSYEQYF.

Many counts were recorded for this clonotype. The CDR3 protein is CASSLSGDVRNQPQHF. CDR3 nucleotide sequence: TGTGCCAGCAGCTTATCGGGCGACGTACGAAATCAGCCCCAGCATTTT. The chain links TRBV7-2 to TRBJ1-5, with unresolved D. The CDR3 covers 16 residues. The V end lost 2 bases, the J end lost 4 bases, and 15 bases lay between the germline ends. CDR1 is SGHTA and CDR2 is FQGNSA in the germline V gene.

This chain links TRBV7-2 with TRBJ1-5, with 8 bases matching TRBD1. V lost 1 base to trimming and J lost 4 bases; unmatched junction nucleotides: 15. Germline V gene data show CDR1 as SGHTA and CDR2 as FQGNSA. CDR3 length: 19 amino acids. DNA of the CDR3: TGTGCCAGCAGCTTAGGGCCTGGCGAGAGGCAGGGGGCGAATCAGCCCCAGCATTTT. It translates to CASSLGPGERQGANQPQHF.

This clonotype showed up many times. V and J are TRBV7-2 and TRBJ1-6; no firm D call. There are 17 residues in the CDR3. Germline loops: CDR1 SGHTA, CDR2 FQGNSA. Trimming pared 1 base from V and 0 bases from J, leaving 10 bases between. In nucleotides, the CDR3 is TGTGCCAGCAGCTTAGTAGGTTCTAGCTCCTATAATTCACCCCTCCACTTT. Its protein product is CASSLVGSSSYNSPLHF.

The V call is TRBV4-1, the J call TRBJ2-6; the D gene could be TRBD1 or TRBD2 (6 bases each). V gave up 3 bases and J gave up 2 bases, with 11 bases separating them. The CDR3 contains 16 residues. The germline CDR1 and CDR2 sequences are MGHRA and YSYEKL. CDR3 sequence reads: CASSHPGAAGANVLTF. In DNA, the CDR3 is TGCGCCAGCAGCCACCCGGGGGCCGCTGGGGCCAACGTCCTGACTTTC.